A single sample gave rise to the 20 T cell receptor beta chains below, sequenced in a study of CD8 T cells in ankylosing spondylitis. TCRdb reanalysed the 5' RACE reads using MiXCR and keeps one entry per CDR3 protein. The sample lists roughly 140,000 distinct CDR3 sequences; under 55% were seen once. Sequences were obtained from synovial fluid, either unsorted or a sorted T cell fraction (not recorded which). Source of these receptors: a male donor with ankylosing spondylitis.

The V gene is TRBV4-2, the J gene TRBJ1-5; D might be TRBD1 (6 bases). Germline CDR1 and CDR2: LGHNA and YNFKEQ. Trimming removed 3 bases at V and 0 bases at J, with 21 bases between. CDR3 size: 19 residues. Here the CDR3 DNA reads TGTGCCAGCAGCCATGGAGGGACTAGGGGGACATATAGCAATCAGCCCCAGCATTTT. This translates into CASSHGGTRGTYSNQPQHF.

The chain couples TRBV7-2 to TRBJ2-2, with a possible D match to TRBD2 (6 bases). Trimming removed 5 bases at V and 6 bases at J, with 19 bases between. Per the germline V gene, CDR1 is SGHTA and CDR2 is FQGNSA. The CDR3 contains 16 residues. The CDR3 sequence: CASSPHRSTGAGELFF. For the CDR3, the DNA is TGTGCCAGCAGCCCCCATCGGTCCACGGGGGCCGGGGAGCTGTTTTTT.

This rearrangement joins TRBV9 to TRBJ2-7; 9 nucleotides match TRBD1. The CDR3 is 15 residues long. The germline V gene encodes CDR1 SGDLS and CDR2 YYNGEE. V was clipped by 4 bases and J by 5 bases; unmatched bases: 10. CDR3: CASSPQTGGMDEQYF. CDR3 DNA sequence: TGTGCCAGCAGCCCCCAGACAGGGGGGATGGACGAGCAGTACTTC.

Only a few counts were recorded for this clonotype. The J gene is TRBJ1-1, the V gene TRBV20-1; D remains unclear. The CDR3 has 14 residues. The germline V and J ends were trimmed by 0 bases and 0 bases, with 8 bases remaining between them. From germline, CDR1 is DFQATT and CDR2 SNEGSKA (reference sequence). The CDR3 DNA sequence: TGCAGTGCTAGAGATCCTCAGGTGAACACTGAAGCTTTCTTT. It codes for CSARDPQVNTEAFF.

This clonotype was recorded at least ten times. The V gene is TRBV25-1, the J gene TRBJ2-1, with D perhaps matching TRBD1 or TRBD2 (5 bases each). V dropped 2 bases and J dropped 4 bases, with 12 bases sitting between them. The CDR3 sequence is 15 residues long. Germline CDR1 reads MGHDK; CDR2 reads SYGVNS. This CDR3 is CASSETWDGYNEQFF. The CDR3 DNA follows: TGTGCCAGCAGTGAAACCTGGGACGGTTACAATGAGCAGTTCTTC. The complete variable domain, with remaining parts taken from reference TRBV25-1 and TRBJ2-1, reads EADIYQTPRYLVIGTGKKITLECSQTMGHDKMYWYQQDPGMELHLIHYSYGVNSTEKGDLSSESTVSRIRTEHFPLTLESARPSHTSQYLCASSETWDGYNEQFFGPGTRLTVL.

V is TRBV20-1 and J is TRBJ2-1; 9 bases match TRBD1. Germline V CDR1 and CDR2: DFQATT, SNEGSKA (reference sequence). J gave up 5 bases and V 2 bases, and 4 bases lay outside the gene matches. The CDR3 is 14 amino acids. CDR3 DNA: TGCAGTGCTAGATGGGACAGGGAGAACAATGAGCAGTTCTTC. This codes for CSARWDRENNEQFF.

The chain is built from TRBV13 and TRBJ2-1, with D uncertain. The germline gives CDR1 PRHDT, CDR2 FYEKMQ (reference sequence). V was shortened by 5 bases and J by 5 bases, with 16 bases between the two germline ends. This CDR3 has 15 residues. CDR3: CASSRKQNRNNEQFF. For the CDR3, the DNA is TGTGCCAGCAGCCGAAAGCAAAATCGAAACAATGAGCAGTTCTTC.

This clonotype was detected only a few times. This CDR3 reads CASRQTGPRNTEAFF. The CDR3 region has the DNA TGCGCCAGCAGGCAGACAGGCCCGCGGAACACTGAAGCTTTCTTT. V and J are TRBV5-1 and TRBJ1-1; a weak D match, TRBD1 (6 bases). V dropped 5 bases and J dropped 1 base, with 15 bases sitting between them. From germline, CDR1 is SGHRS and CDR2 YFSETQ. There are 15 residues in the CDR3.

The chain is built from TRBV12-3 or TRBV12-4 and TRBJ1-5; D may be TRBD1 (6 bases). The CDR3 covers 13 residues. V was cut by 6 bases and J by 6 bases, with 12 bases left in between. CDR3 in amino acids: CASRAGESQPQHF. The CDR3 DNA follows: TGTGCCAGCAGAGCAGGGGAATCTCAGCCCCAGCATTTT.

The chain has TRBV28 and TRBJ2-7, with D hard to call. This CDR3 region has 14 residues. Between the trimmed V and J ends, which lost 6 bases and 0 bases, there was a span of 12 bases. CDR1 is MDHEN and CDR2 is SYDVKM in the germline V gene. The CDR3 reads CASSLTLSSYEQYF. The CDR3 nucleotides are TGTGCCAGCAGCCTGACGCTTAGCTCCTACGAGCAGTACTTC.

The CDR3 loop is CASRTGGWGNQPQHF. In nucleotides, the CDR3 is TGTGCCAGCAGGACAGGGGGCTGGGGCAATCAGCCCCAGCATTTT. V gene TRBV2 combines with J gene TRBJ1-5, with TRBD1 identical over 10 bases. The CDR3 sequence is 15 residues long. V trimming: 6 bases; J trimming: 2 bases; junction bases outside the gene matches: 4. CDR1 is SNHLY and CDR2 is FYNNEI in the germline V gene.

Only a few counts were recorded for this clonotype. The V gene is TRBV7-9, the J gene TRBJ1-2; D remains unclear. V lost 0 bases and J lost 4, with 6 bases in between. The CDR3 has 13 residues. In germline, CDR1 is SEHNR, CDR2 FQNEAQ (reference sequence). CDR3 DNA: TGTGCCAGCAGCTTAGCCAGATTCTATGGCTACACCTTC. This sequence encodes CASSLARFYGYTF.

V is TRBV15 and J is TRBJ1-4; D not certain. Germline CDR1 is LNHNV and CDR2 is YYDKDF (reference sequence). Trimming removed 0 bases at V and 0 bases at J, with 11 bases between. The CDR3 contains 17 residues. CDR3 residues: CATSRDRPEATNEKLFF. As DNA, the CDR3 is TGTGCCACCAGCAGAGATCGGCCAGAGGCAACTAATGAAAAACTGTTTTTT. Full variable domain (remainder filled in from reference TRBV15 and TRBJ1-4): DAMVIQNPRYQVTQFGKPVTLSCSQTLNHNVMYWYQQKSSQAPKLLFHYYDKDFNNEADTPDNFQSRRPNTSFCFLDIRSPGLGDTAMYLCATSRDRPEATNEKLFFGSGTQLSVL.

The V call is TRBV27, the J call TRBJ2-1; D may be TRBD1 (5 bases). Deletions cut 5 bases from V and 3 bases from J, with 11 bases between. This CDR3 comprises 14 residues. Germline CDR1 MNHEY, CDR2 SMNVEV (reference sequence). The DNA of the CDR3 is TGTGCCAGCAGTCCACGACAGATCTACAATGAGCAGTTCTTC. The encoded protein is CASSPRQIYNEQFF.

The gene calls are TRBV29-1 and TRBJ2-2; 7 positions agree with TRBD1. Germline trimming cut 0 bases from V and 6 bases from J; bases unmatched to any gene: 7. The CDR3 contains 15 residues. In germline, CDR1 is SQVTM, CDR2 ANQGSEA. The CDR3 is CSVEDRDRAAGELFF. CDR3 bases: TGCAGCGTTGAAGATCGAGACAGGGCTGCCGGGGAGCTGTTTTTT.

This chain connects TRBV7-9 to TRBJ2-7, with D unresolved. Trimming took off 5 bases at V and 3 bases at J, with 11 bases between the two ends. Germline V gene lookup returns CDR1 SEHNR and CDR2 FQNEAQ (reference sequence). The CDR3 consists of 13 residues. DNA for the CDR3: TGTGCCAGCAGCCCCGACCCCTTCTACGAGCAGTACTTC. Encoded protein: CASSPDPFYEQYF.

Points on this clonotype: The junction departs from germline at one end; a sequencing error may be responsible. V is TRBV12-3 or TRBV12-4 and J is TRBJ2-2; D unclear. CDR3 length: 18 amino acids. This CDR3 is CACSLPFSGQLNTGELFF. The CDR3 bases are TGTGCCTGCAGTTTACCCTTTAGTGGGCAGTTGAACACCGGGGAGCTGTTTTTT.

CDR3 loop: CATSDGTGGVDYGYTF. The CDR3 DNA reads TGTGCCACCAGTGACGGGACAGGGGGGGTTGACTATGGCTACACCTTC. The rearrangement links TRBV24-1 to TRBJ1-2; 11 positions agree with TRBD1. Unmatched junction bases numbered 6, after V lost 4 bases and J lost 3 bases. The germline V gene encodes CDR1 KGHDR and CDR2 SFDVKD. The CDR3 is 16 residues long.

The chain joins TRBV5-1 to TRBJ1-2; D is unresolved. V was pared by 1 base and J by 6 bases, with 16 bases between. The CDR3 sequence is 15 residues long. The germline CDR1 and CDR2 sequences are SGHRS and YFSETQ. The DNA of the CDR3 is TGCGCCAGCAGCTTGAGGCACAGCGGAGGGCATGGCTACACCTTC. This translates into CASSLRHSGGHGYTF.

The rearrangement joins TRBV7-8 to TRBJ2-3; D gene unclear. Per germline, CDR1 SGHVS and CDR2 FQNEAQ. The CDR3 covers 17 residues. Trimming took off 1 base at V and 2 bases at J, with 16 bases between the two ends. CDR3 nucleotides: TGTGCCAGCAGCTTAGATCGCTTGTCCCCCCCCACAGATACGCAGTATTTT. Translated, it gives CASSLDRLSPPTDTQYF.